Below, 14 T cell receptor beta chains from the same sample are listed, as sequenced in a study of blood T cell repertoires in COVID-19. Using immunoSEQ multiplex PCR, the repertoire was profiled, and TCRdb retains in-frame clones only, with some absent. The repertoire includes roughly 65,000 clones, 86% of them detected once, and over 4% sits in the top ten. The sequencing input was peripheral blood. The source of these receptors is a middle-aged man with acute or convalescent COVID-19.

The chain employs TRBV7-2 and TRBJ2-5, with TRBD2 matching over 11 bases. This CDR3 comprises 17 residues. V lost 5 bases, J lost 0 bases, and 8 bases stayed unmatched. The germline V gene has CDR1 SGHTA and CDR2 FQGNSA. The CDR3 loop is CASSERSSGGYQETQYF. The CDR3 coding sequence is TGTGCCAGCAGCGAGAGGTCTAGCGGGGGGTACCAAGAGACCCAGTACTTC.

V gene TRBV5-1 combines with J gene TRBJ2-2; D is perhaps TRBD1 (5 bases). CDR1 and CDR2 (germline): SGHRS, YFSETQ. The V gene lost 4 bases and the J gene lost 1 base, with 11 bases spanning the gap. The CDR3 length is 15 residues. CDR3 in DNA: TGCGCCAGCAGCACGAGAGGACAGAACACCGGGGAGCTGTTTTTT. This sequence encodes CASSTRGQNTGELFF.

The V and J genes are TRBV7-3 and TRBJ1-2, with a tentative D call TRBD1 (5 bases). Germline V lookup: CDR1 SGHTA, CDR2 FQGTGA. The CDR3 spans 14 residues. Trimming took off 1 base at V and 6 bases at J, with 12 bases between the two ends. For the CDR3, the DNA is TGTGCCAGCAGCTTAAGGCAGGGAGGGGATGGCTACACCTTC. It yields the protein CASSLRQGGDGYTF.

The chain couples TRBV9 to TRBJ2-3; 9 bases match TRBD2. Germline-derived CDR1 and CDR2 are SGDLS and YYNGEE. The V segment lost 2 bases and the J segment 1 base; nucleotides outside the gene matches: 5. The length of the CDR3 is 16 residues. The CDR3 DNA is TGTGCCAGCAGCGTCTCTAGCGGGGAGGGCACAGATACGCAGTATTTT. This translates into CASSVSSGEGTDTQYF.

This clone was seen a single time. The V call is TRBV5-6, the J call TRBJ1-2; 8 nucleotides align to TRBD1. Per the germline V gene, CDR1 is SGHDT and CDR2 is YYEEEE. CDR3 length: 15 amino acids. J was trimmed by 0 bases and V by 3 bases; bases with no gene match: 4. The CDR3 spells CASSWDRSTNYGYTF. Here the CDR3 DNA reads TGTGCCAGCAGCTGGGACAGGAGCACTAACTATGGCTACACCTTC.

V gene TRBV5-1 combines with J gene TRBJ2-1; 8 nucleotides agree with TRBD1. The V segment lost 3 bases and the J segment 5 bases; nucleotides outside the gene matches: 4. The germline CDR1 and CDR2 sequences are SGHRS and YFSETQ. The CDR3 loop spans 14 amino acids. CDR3 bases: TGCGCCAGCAGCTCGGGACAGGCAAACAATGAGCAGTTCTTC. Translating gives CASSSGQANNEQFF.

The rearrangement uses TRBV30 and TRBJ1-1; D is possibly TRBD1 (5 bases). This CDR3 is built from 13 residues. Per germline, CDR1 GTSNPN and CDR2 SVGIG (reference sequence). Trimming shortened V by 3 bases and J by 1 base, and 9 bases separated the two germline ends. CDR3 sequence (DNA): TGTGCCTGGAGCTTACAGGAGAACACTGAAGCTTTCTTT. This translates into CAWSLQENTEAFF.

This chain joins TRBV11-2 and TRBJ1-2; unclear D gene. The germline CDR1 and CDR2 sequences are SGHAT and FQNNGV. V lost 7 bases, J lost 3 bases, and 18 bases lay in between. The CDR3 runs to 15 residues. The CDR3 spells CASTIFRSGHYGYTF. The CDR3 DNA follows: TGTGCCAGCACCATATTCAGGTCAGGTCACTATGGCTACACCTTC.

This clone appeared a single time. V and J are TRBV3-1 (or the pseudogene TRBV3-2) and TRBJ2-7, with a possible D match to TRBD2 (7 bases). Germline CDR1 and CDR2: LGHDT and YNNKEL (reference sequence). The ends were cut back, 1 base at V and 1 base at J, with 17 bases in the middle. The CDR3 totals 17 residues. CDR3 in DNA: TGTGCCAGCAGCCAAGGGTTCCAGGGGAGGGGGTCCTACGAGCAGTACTTC. Protein: CASSQGFQGRGSYEQYF.

This clone was observed a handful of times. The chain combines TRBV12-3 or TRBV12-4 with TRBJ1-6; D call uncertain. The CDR3 is made up of 11 amino acids. Trimming stripped 7 bases from V and 7 bases from J, with 5 bases between. The CDR3 bases are TGTGCCAGCATGGCCAATTCACCCCTCCACTTT. This gives the protein CASMANSPLHF.

The V gene is TRBV6-5, the J gene TRBJ2-3; the match to TRBD2 covers 8 bases. Germline CDR1 and CDR2: MNHEY and SVGAGI. V was clipped by 5 bases and J by 2 bases; unmatched bases: 6. CDR3 length: 15 amino acids. In nucleotides, the CDR3 is TGTGCCAGCAGTAGCGGGAGTTTTGACACAGATACGCAGTATTTT. Its translation is CASSSGSFDTDTQYF.

The chain has TRBV9 and TRBJ2-5, with D maybe TRBD1 (7 bases). The CDR3 is made up of 15 amino acids. CDR1 and CDR2 from the germline V gene are SGDLS and YYNGEE. V shed 4 bases and J shed 5 bases, with 18 bases lying between them. CDR3 nucleotides: TGTGCCAGCAGCCCCCGGGACAGTGGGGGGGAGACCCAGTACTTC. This gives the protein CASSPRDSGGETQYF. The full variable domain, in which reference TRBV9 and TRBJ2-5 provide the parts outside the CDR3, is DSGVTQTPKHLITATGQRVTLRCSPRSGDLSVYWYQQSLDQGLQFLIQYYNGEERAKGNILERFSAQQFPDLHSELNLSSLELGDSALYFCASSPRDSGGETQYFGPGTRLLVL.

The rearrangement uses TRBV5-1 and TRBJ1-5; the D gene is possibly TRBD1 (5 bases). Trimming stripped 2 bases from V and 0 bases from J, with 6 bases between. This CDR3 contains 14 residues. Germline CDR1 SGHRS, CDR2 YFSETQ. CDR3 in DNA: TGCGCCAGCAGCTTAGACAGTAGCAATCAGCCCCAGCATTTT. Its protein product is CASSLDSSNQPQHF.

The chain has TRBV7-2 and TRBJ2-1; 7 bases align to TRBD2. V was pared by 6 bases and J by 6 bases, with 5 bases of the junction left unmatched. The germline V gene encodes CDR1 SGHTA and CDR2 FQGNSA. This CDR3 has 13 residues. The CDR3 spells CASRALAANEQFF. CDR3 coding DNA: TGTGCCAGCAGGGCTCTAGCGGCCAATGAGCAGTTCTTC. Supplemented by reference TRBV7-2 and TRBJ2-1, the full variable domain reads GAGVSQSPSNKVTEKGKDVELRCDPISGHTALYWYRQSLGQGLEFLIYFQGNSAPDKSGLPSDRFSAERTGGSVSTLTIQRTQQEDSAVYLCASRALAANEQFFGPGTRLTVL.